This entry lists 25 T cell receptor beta chains sequenced from one sample in a study of T-cell reconstitution after alpha-beta-depleted transplantation in children. Researchers prepared the TCRbeta library using unique molecular identifiers, the study reports. In TCRdb, the PCR reads were re-called with MiXCR into one record per CDR3 protein. The sample lists 360,000 or so distinct CDR3 sequences; around 21% were seen once. The source was PBMCs from the stem cell graft donor, collected from the stem cell graft. These receptors were taken from a human donor who donated a stem cell graft to a child with acute myeloid leukemia.

The V call is TRBV2, the J call TRBJ2-2; D gene uncertain. The germline CDR1 and CDR2 sequences are SNHLY and FYNNEI. The V gene lost 8 bases and the J gene lost 2 bases, with 6 bases spanning the gap. The CDR3 runs 12 residues. DNA for the CDR3: TGTGCCAGCCTAGTTAACACCGGGGAGCTGTTTTTT. It is translated as CASLVNTGELFF.

CDR3 bases: TGCAGCGTTGCCCTAGTCGGCTACGACGTGTACAATGAGCAGTTCTTC. Its translation: CSVALVGYDVYNEQFF. V gene TRBV29-1 combines with J gene TRBJ2-1, with D unresolved. The CDR3 extends over 16 amino acids. The germline V and J ends were trimmed by 4 bases and 4 bases, with 20 bases remaining between them. Germline V CDR1 and CDR2: SQVTM, ANQGSEA.

This clonotype was seen many times. The chain joins TRBV5-6 to TRBJ2-5; the D is unclear. This CDR3 has 13 residues. The ends were cut back, 1 base at V and 4 bases at J, with 8 bases in the middle. The V gene's germline CDR1 is SGHDT and CDR2 YYEEEE. CDR3 loop: CASSLSVSETQYF. The DNA of the CDR3 is TGTGCCAGCAGCTTGTCGGTCTCAGAGACCCAGTACTTC.

CDR3 amino acids: CASSSGDTSYEQYF. For the CDR3, the DNA is TGTGCCAGCAGCTCCGGGGACACATCCTACGAGCAGTACTTC. The chain carries TRBV7-9 and TRBJ2-7; the D gene is possibly TRBD1 (6 bases). Trimming removed 4 bases from V and 1 base from J, with 11 bases in between. This CDR3 comprises 14 residues. Germline V lookup: CDR1 SEHNR, CDR2 FQNEAQ (reference sequence).

V is TRBV7-9 and J is TRBJ2-7; D is unresolved. In germline, CDR1 is SEHNR, CDR2 FQNEAQ (reference sequence). This CDR3 is 14 amino acids long. V was trimmed by 1 base and J by 2 bases, leaving 9 bases between them. The DNA for the CDR3 is TGTGCCAGCAGCTTAGATCTCTCGGCCTACGAGCAGTACTTC. Its translation: CASSLDLSAYEQYF.

The chain carries TRBV15 and TRBJ1-5; 7 positions agree with TRBD1. Germline V lookup: CDR1 LNHNV, CDR2 YYDKDF (reference sequence). V lost 5 bases and J lost 3; bases outside the gene matches: 4. The CDR3 length is 14 residues. The CDR3 DNA sequence: TGTGCCACCAGCCCGACAGGGAACAATCAGCCCCAGCATTTT. It specifies CATSPTGNNQPQHF.

This CDR3 reads CATSDPKTTDTQYF. CDR3 coding DNA: TGTGCCACCAGTGACCCCAAGACTACAGATACGCAGTATTTT. The chain is built from TRBV24-1 and TRBJ2-3; D gene unclear. V shed 4 bases and J shed 3 bases, with 10 bases lying between them. Germline assignment: CDR1 KGHDR and CDR2 SFDVKD. The CDR3 consists of 14 residues.

The chain recombines TRBV2 with TRBJ2-3; no reliable D call. There are 13 residues in the CDR3. V shed 5 bases and J shed 5 bases, with 11 bases lying between them. Germline V lookup: CDR1 SNHLY, CDR2 FYNNEI. The CDR3: CASSSRVGDTQYF. The CDR3 DNA follows: TGTGCCAGCAGTTCCCGGGTGGGAGATACGCAGTATTTT. Based on the CDR3 plus reference TRBV2 and TRBJ2-3, the full variable domain is EPEVTQTPSHQVTQMGQEVILRCVPISNHLYFYWYRQILGQKVEFLVSFYNNEISEKSEIFDDQFSVERPDGSNFTLKIRSTKLEDSAMYFCASSSRVGDTQYFGPGTRLTVL.

This clonotype was recorded a few times. This chain connects TRBV28 to TRBJ1-5; perhaps TRBD1 as D (6 bases). The CDR3 spans 12 residues. V was trimmed by 2 bases and J by 13 bases, leaving 12 bases between them. In germline, CDR1 is MDHEN, CDR2 SYDVKM. Written as DNA, the CDR3 is TGTGCCAGCAGTTTAATGGGAAGGGGGCAGCATTTT. It yields the protein CASSLMGRGQHF.

The DNA for the CDR3 is TGTGCCACCAGTACTAGCGGAGAAGCTACCGGGGAGCTGTTTTTT. Its translation: CATSTSGEATGELFF. The chain is built from TRBV24-1 and TRBJ2-2; TRBD2 matches 8 bases. V shed 6 bases, J shed 5 bases, and the junction held 7 bases outside the gene matches. The CDR3 extends over 15 amino acids. Germline V lookup: CDR1 KGHDR, CDR2 SFDVKD.

This clonotype showed up just a few times. The J gene is TRBJ2-3, the V gene TRBV20-1; D may be TRBD1 (5 bases). Between the trimmed V and J ends, which lost 4 bases and 0 bases, there was a span of 11 bases. The CDR3 totals 14 residues. Germline-derived CDR1 and CDR2 are DFQATT and SNEGSKA (reference sequence). The CDR3 sequence: CSAKQASSTDTQYF. The CDR3, as DNA: TGCAGTGCTAAACAGGCCTCTAGCACAGATACGCAGTATTTT.

This sequence joins TRBV12-3 or TRBV12-4 and TRBJ2-7, with D possibly matching TRBD1 (5 bases). With 0 bases removed from V and 4 bases from J, the gap between germline ends came to 13 bases. This CDR3 has 15 amino acids. CDR3 loop: CASSLAQGKSYEQYF. CDR3 nucleotide sequence: TGTGCCAGCAGTTTAGCGCAGGGAAAGAGTTACGAGCAGTACTTC.

J is TRBJ2-1 and V is TRBV29-1, with D unclear. Germline V gene sequence: CDR1 SQVTM, CDR2 ANQGSEA. Trimming stripped 4 bases from V and 6 bases from J, with 10 bases between. The CDR3 runs 12 residues. In nucleotides, the CDR3 is TGCAGCGTTGTCGGTCTTAGCAATGAGCAGTTCTTC. Encoded protein: CSVVGLSNEQFF.

This clonotype was counted a few times. This rearrangement joins TRBV1 to TRBJ2-1. TRBV1 is a documented pseudogene. The CDR3 has 8 amino acids. This CDR3 is CTKDEQFF. CDR3 nucleotides: TGCACCAAGGATGAGCAGTTCTTC.

The chain is built from TRBV20-1 and TRBJ1-1, with 8 bases fitting TRBD1. J gave up 0 bases and V 5 bases, and 11 bases lay outside the gene matches. From germline, CDR1 is DFQATT and CDR2 SNEGSKA (reference sequence). The length of the CDR3 is 16 residues. CDR3 bases: TGCAGTGCTCCAGGACAGGGCCTAACCCTGAACACTGAAGCTTTCTTT. Protein: CSAPGQGLTLNTEAFF.

The chain combines TRBV27 with TRBJ2-1; 7 bases fit TRBD2. Germline trimming cut 4 bases from V and 3 bases from J; bases unmatched to any gene: 15. The germline V gene has CDR1 MNHEY and CDR2 SMNVEV (reference sequence). This CDR3 spans 18 amino acids. CDR3 sequence: CASSSAPLTSSYYNEQFF. The CDR3 nucleotides read TGTGCCAGCAGTTCCGCACCCCTGACTAGCTCTTACTACAATGAGCAGTTCTTC.

The chain uses TRBV3-1 and TRBJ2-3; unclear D gene. CDR1 and CDR2 from the germline V gene are LGHDT and YNNKEL (reference sequence). With 0 bases removed from V and 0 bases from J, the gap between germline ends came to 4 bases. This CDR3 spans 14 amino acids. The CDR3 is CASSQDTSTDTQYF. CDR3 nucleotides: TGTGCCAGCAGCCAAGACACAAGCACAGATACGCAGTATTTT.

This clonotype was seen only a few times. The rearrangement links TRBV7-9 to TRBJ2-1; possibly TRBD2 for D (5 bases). Germline V CDR1 and CDR2: SEHNR, FQNEAQ (reference sequence). Deletions cut 5 bases from V and 4 bases from J, with 9 bases between. The CDR3 is 13 residues long. For the CDR3, the DNA is TGTGCCAGCAGCCCCGGGGTGTACAATGAGCAGTTCTTC. Amino acids: CASSPGVYNEQFF. The variable domain in full, completed from reference TRBV7-9 and TRBJ2-1, reads DTGVSQNPRHKITKRGQNVTFRCDPISEHNRLYWYRQTLGQGPEFLTYFQNEAQLEKSRLLSDRFSAERPKGSFSTLEIQRTEQGDSAMYLCASSPGVYNEQFFGPGTRLTVL.

Here the CDR3 reads CASSYTGSFSTEAFF. The CDR3 DNA sequence: TGTGCCAGCAGTTACACAGGATCTTTTAGTACTGAAGCTTTCTTT. This chain joins TRBV6-5 and TRBJ1-1; D perhaps matches TRBD1 (5 bases). CDR3 length equals 15 residues. Germline loops: CDR1 MNHEY, CDR2 SVGAGI. Deletions cut 2 bases from V and 5 bases from J, with 15 bases between.

This clonotype was observed a handful of times. The chain employs TRBV29-1 and TRBJ2-5, with a weak D call TRBD2 (5 bases). Germline assignment: CDR1 SQVTM and CDR2 ANQGSEA. The CDR3 is made up of 14 amino acids. Trimming stripped 6 bases from V and 3 bases from J, with 17 bases between. CDR3 sequence reads: CSVPSRLAEETQYF. DNA of the CDR3: TGCAGCGTCCCCTCCCGGCTAGCCGAAGAGACCCAGTACTTC.

Ten or more counts support this clonotype. V is TRBV29-1 and J is TRBJ1-3; D is unresolved. The CDR3 covers 11 residues. V was trimmed by 2 bases and J by 2 bases, leaving 1 base between them. The germline V gene encodes CDR1 SQVTM and CDR2 ANQGSEA. The CDR3 here is CSVETGNTIYF. The CDR3 DNA reads as TGCAGCGTTGAAACTGGAAACACCATATATTTT.

The V gene is TRBV30, the J gene TRBJ2-5; possible D gene TRBD1, 6 bases. V lost 8 bases, J lost 2 bases, and 15 bases lay in between. CDR1 and CDR2 (germline): GTSNPN, SVGIG (reference sequence). The CDR3 contains 13 residues. CDR3 amino acids: CARTGTSQETQYF. The CDR3 DNA follows: TGTGCCCGAACCGGGACAAGTCAAGAGACCCAGTACTTC.

V gene TRBV20-1 combines with J gene TRBJ2-2; TRBD2 agrees at 11 bases. Germline lookup yields CDR1 DFQATT and CDR2 SNEGSKA (reference sequence). The CDR3 runs to 16 residues. With 5 bases clipped from V and 1 base from J, the junction kept 6 bases outside the gene matches. The CDR3 reads CSAGTSGRKNTGELFF. CDR3 in DNA: TGCAGTGCTGGGACTAGCGGTCGGAAGAACACCGGGGAGCTGTTTTTT.

The chain combines TRBV12-3 or TRBV12-4 with TRBJ2-7; D not certain. This CDR3 has 15 amino acids. The V end was cut by 1 base, the J end by 4 bases, with 14 bases between. In nucleotides, the CDR3 is TGTGCCAGCAGTTTAGTAATAGGGCCGGCGTACGAGCAGTACTTC. Its protein product is CASSLVIGPAYEQYF.

The gene calls are TRBV3-1 and TRBJ2-1, with D possibly called TRBD1 or TRBD2 (5 bases each). The CDR3 runs to 18 residues. V gave up 0 bases and J gave up 6 bases, with 21 bases separating them. Germline V gives CDR1 LGHDT, CDR2 YNNKEL (reference sequence). CDR3 in amino acids: CASSQEKLALSGGNEQFF. DNA for the CDR3: TGTGCCAGCAGCCAAGAGAAGCTGGCGCTCTCTGGGGGCAATGAGCAGTTCTTC.